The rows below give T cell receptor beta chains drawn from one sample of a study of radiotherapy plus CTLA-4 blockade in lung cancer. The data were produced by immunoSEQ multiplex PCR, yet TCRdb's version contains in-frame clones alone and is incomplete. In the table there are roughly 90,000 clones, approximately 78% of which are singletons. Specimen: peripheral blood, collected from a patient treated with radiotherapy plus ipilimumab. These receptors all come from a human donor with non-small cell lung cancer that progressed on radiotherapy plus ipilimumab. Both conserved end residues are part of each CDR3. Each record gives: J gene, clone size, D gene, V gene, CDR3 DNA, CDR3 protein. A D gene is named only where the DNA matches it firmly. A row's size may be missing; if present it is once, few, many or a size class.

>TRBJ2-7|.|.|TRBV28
TGTGCCAGCAGCTCAGACACAGGTCGGGGGTGGTACGAGCAGTACTTC
CASSSDTGRGWYEQYF
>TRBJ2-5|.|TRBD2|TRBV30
TGTGCCTGGAGTTCGGTAGCGGGAGGCCGGGGGGAGACCCAGTACTTC
CAWSSVAGGRGETQYF
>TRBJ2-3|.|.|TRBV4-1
TGCGCCAGCAGCCAAGAATTTTGGGACCGGGCAGATACGCAGTATTTT
CASSQEFWDRADTQYF
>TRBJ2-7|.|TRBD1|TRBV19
TGTGCCAGTAGTCCCGGGACAGGGTTAGGCGAGCAGTACTTC
CASSPGTGLGEQYF
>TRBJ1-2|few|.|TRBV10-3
TGTGCCACGACAAAGGAGGGGCGAGGTGGCTATGGCTACACCTTC
CATTKEGRGGYGYTF
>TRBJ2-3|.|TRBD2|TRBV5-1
TGCGCCAGCAGCTTGGCAGCGGGAGGGTCAGATACGCAGTATTTT
CASSLAAGGSDTQYF
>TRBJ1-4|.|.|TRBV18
TGTGCCAGCTCACCTTCAAGTGAAAAACTGTTTTTT
CASSPSSEKLFF
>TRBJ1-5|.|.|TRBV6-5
TGTGCCAGCAGTTCTTACAGGGTTGGGGTCAATCAGCCCCAGCATTTT
CASSSYRVGVNQPQHF
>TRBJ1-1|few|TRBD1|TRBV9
TGTGCCAGCAGCGCGGGGACAGGGGGCAGGAACACTGAAGCTTTCTTT
CASSAGTGGRNTEAFF
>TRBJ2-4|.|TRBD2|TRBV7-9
TGTGCCAGCAGCTCACCACGGAGGGAGGGGCGAAACATTCAGTACTTC
CASSSPRREGRNIQYF
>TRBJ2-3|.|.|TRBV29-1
TGCAGCGTTGTCCCTTGGCGGGACGGGAACACAGATACGCAGTATTTT
CSVVPWRDGNTDTQYF
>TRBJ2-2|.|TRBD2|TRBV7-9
TGTGCCAGCAGCTTCCCTCGCGGGAGGGCCGACACCGGGGAGCTGTTTTTT
CASSFPRGRADTGELFF
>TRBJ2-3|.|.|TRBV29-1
TGCAGCGCCGTGATCAGGTTGGATACGCAGTATTTT
CSAVIRLDTQYF
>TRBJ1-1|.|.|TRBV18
TGTGCCAGCTCACCACCCGGGGGGAGGGCCCCTGAAGCTTTCTTT
CASSPPGGRAPEAFF
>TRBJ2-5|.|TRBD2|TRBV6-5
TGTGCCAGCAGTCGGGGACTAGGTAAAGAGACCCAGTACTTC
CASSRGLGKETQYF
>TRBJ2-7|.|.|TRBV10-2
TGCGCCAGCAGTGAGGATGTTTCGAGCTCCTACGAGCAGTACTTC
CASSEDVSSSYEQYF
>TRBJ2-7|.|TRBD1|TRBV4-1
TGCGCCAGCAGCGCGACAGGGGGCTCCTACGAGCAGTACTTC
CASSATGGSYEQYF
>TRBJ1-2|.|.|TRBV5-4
TGTGCCAGCAGCTTGTTTCGGGGAAGTTATGGCTACACCTTC
CASSLFRGSYGYTF
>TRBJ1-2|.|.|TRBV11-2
TGTGCCAGCAGTTACGGGGGGACCTATGGCTACACCTTC
CASSYGGTYGYTF
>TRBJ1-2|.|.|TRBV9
TGTGCCAGCAGCGTAGTGTCGGGGGGAGGAGGCTACACCTTC
CASSVVSGGGGYTF
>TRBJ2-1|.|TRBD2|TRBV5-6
TGTGCCAGCAGCTTGTTGCGACTAGCGGAGTCGGGTGAGCAGTTCTTC
CASSLLRLAESGEQFF
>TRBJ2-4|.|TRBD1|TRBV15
TGTGCCACCAGCAGAGGGGTGGGGCAGGGGGCTTTCTTAGCCAAAAACATTCAGTACTTC
CATSRGVGQGAFLAKNIQYF
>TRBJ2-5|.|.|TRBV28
TGTGCCAGCAGCCCGGGGCTGAGGGGCGGAGAAGAGACCCAGTACTTC
CASSPGLRGGEETQYF
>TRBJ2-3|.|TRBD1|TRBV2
TGTGCCAGCAGTCGGGACAGGAGTTTCACAGATACGCAGTATTTT
CASSRDRSFTDTQYF
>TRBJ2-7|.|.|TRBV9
TGTGCCAGCAGCGTAGATTTGGGCCCCGAGCAGTACTTC
CASSVDLGPEQYF
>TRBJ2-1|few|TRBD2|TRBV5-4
TGTGCCAGCAGCTTGCCTAGCGGGATATACAATGAGCAGTTCTTC
CASSLPSGIYNEQFF
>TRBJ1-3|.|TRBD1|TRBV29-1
TGCAGCGTTCGACAGGGTAACTCTGGAAACACCATATATTTT
CSVRQGNSGNTIYF
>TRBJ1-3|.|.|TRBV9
TGTGCCAGCAGCCCCCCGAGCACTAACACCATATATTTT
CASSPPSTNTIYF
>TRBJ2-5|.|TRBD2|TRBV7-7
TGTGCTAGCAGCTTAGCGGAACTAGCGGGATACCAAGAGACCCAGTACTTC
CASSLAELAGYQETQYF
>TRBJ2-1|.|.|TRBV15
TGTGCCACCAGCAGAGTTCCGGGCCAGGCGATACTCCGGAATGAGCAGTTCTTC
CATSRVPGQAILRNEQFF
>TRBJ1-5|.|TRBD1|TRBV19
TGTGCCAGTAGTAACGGACAGGGGCCTCAGCCCCAGCATTTT
CASSNGQGPQPQHF
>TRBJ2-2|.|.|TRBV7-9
TGTGCCAGCAGCTTAGTTCAATGGCGGGCGTTGACCGGGGAGCTGTTTTTT
CASSLVQWRALTGELFF
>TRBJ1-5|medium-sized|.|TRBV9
TGTGCCAGCAGCGGAGAGGGACTTAGCAATCAGCCCCAGCATTTT
CASSGEGLSNQPQHF
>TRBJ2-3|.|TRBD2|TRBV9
TGTGCCAGCAGCGTAGCAGGCGGGACTAGCGGGAGTTTGGCAGATACGCAGTATTTT
CASSVAGGTSGSLADTQYF
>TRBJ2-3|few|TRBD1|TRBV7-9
TGTGCCAGCAGCTATACAAGGGACAGGGGGCTGTATACGCAGTATTTT
CASSYTRDRGLYTQYF
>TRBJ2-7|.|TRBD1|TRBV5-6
TGTGCCAGCAGCTCGGGACAGGGGGACCACGAGCAGTACTTC
CASSSGQGDHEQYF
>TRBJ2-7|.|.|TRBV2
TGTGCCAGCAGTGAAATGGATTACGAGCAGTACTTC
CASSEMDYEQYF
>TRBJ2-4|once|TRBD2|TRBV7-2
TGTGCCAGCAGCAAAGGACTAGCGGGGGGTGGAAACATTCAGTACTTC
CASSKGLAGGGNIQYF
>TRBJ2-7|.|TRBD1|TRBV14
TGTGCCAGCAGCCTACGACAGGGGACCTCCTACGAGCAGTACTTC
CASSLRQGTSYEQYF
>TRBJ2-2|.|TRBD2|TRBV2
TGTGCCAGCAGTGAACCATCTAGCGGGAGGGCCCCCGGGGAGCTGTTTTTT
CASSEPSSGRAPGELFF
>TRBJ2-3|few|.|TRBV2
TGTGCCAGCAGGGATAGCGGCACAGATACGCAGTATTTT
CASRDSGTDTQYF
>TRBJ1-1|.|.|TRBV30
TGTGCCTGGAGTCCCGCTTACACTGAAGCTTTCTTT
CAWSPAYTEAFF
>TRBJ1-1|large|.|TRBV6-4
TGTGCCAGCAGTGACACCTCAGCCACTGAAGCTTTCTTT
CASSDTSATEAFF